Below, one TCR beta chain is given with its context. V gave up 6 bases and J gave up 8 bases; unmatched junction bases: 9. Germline assignment: CDR1 MDHEN and CDR2 SYDVKM. The CDR3 loop spans 14 amino acids. Those enrolled, adults aged roughly 18 to 95 years, came from 24 US areas. Participants had their cohort set by participant-reported clinical history. These data are taken from a study of blood T cell repertoires in COVID-19. Study-level background: Samples taken during acute and convalescent COVID-19 were collected in the United States, Italy and Spain.

Authors' analysis steps: Estimation of nucleated cell counts was performed using reference gene primer amplification. Libraries were prepared by immunoSEQ multiplex PCR; TCRdb keeps only in-frame clonotypes and omits some of them. For V, J and clone size, that table is used; D and trimming come from the DNA. This table has about 500,000 clones, approximately 90% appearing once. The specimen was PBMCs or T cells enriched from blood (not recorded which). The clonotype comes from a woman between 18 and 30 years old who had recovered from COVID-19. The chain uses TRBV28 and TRBJ1-4, with 7 bases identical to TRBD1. This chain's CDR3 is CASSPGQVEEKLFF. The CDR3 coding sequence is TGTGCCAGCAGCCCTGGACAGGTAGAAGAAAAACTGTTTTTT.